The 27 T cell receptor beta chains reported below all come from one sample, sequenced in a study of CD8+ T cells in alopecia areata. After isolation, RNA underwent reverse transcription to generate cDNA as the sequencing template. Assay: immunoSEQ multiplex PCR; the TCRdb copy retains only in-frame clones and omits some. Of some 110,000 clones listed, around two fifths are singletons. The sequencing input was CD4+ T cells sorted from blood. These receptors were obtained from a human donor with alopecia areata.

This clone was detected only a few times. Germline is not matched at one junction end, which may reflect a read error. The V and J genes are TRBV29-1 and TRBJ2-1; D ambiguous. The CDR3 covers 15 residues. In germline, CDR1 is SQVTM, CDR2 ANQGSEA. For the CDR3, the DNA is TGCAGCGTAGAAGCAGCGAGGAGCTCCTACAATGAGCAGTTCTTC. It yields the protein CSVEAARSSYNEQFF.

In its sample, this clone was seen a few times. This sequence joins TRBV9 and TRBJ2-3, with D perhaps matching TRBD1 or TRBD2 (5 bases each). Germline V gene lookup returns CDR1 SGDLS and CDR2 YYNGEE. The CDR3 has 12 amino acids. Trimming pared 1 base from V and 6 bases from J, leaving 6 bases between. In nucleotides, the CDR3 is TGTGCCAGCAGCGTACGGGACGATACGCAGTATTTT. This codes for CASSVRDDTQYF.

J is TRBJ2-3 and V is TRBV6-6; 7 bases match TRBD1. Germline values: CDR1 MNHNY, CDR2 SVGAGI (reference sequence). This CDR3 is built from 14 residues. Trimming removed 4 bases from V and 2 bases from J; junction bases left unmatched: 3. CDR3 loop: CASSSGQPTDTQYF. The CDR3 nucleotides are TGTGCCAGCAGTTCGGGACAGCCCACAGATACGCAGTATTTT.

The rearrangement joins TRBV11-2 to TRBJ1-1; D remains ambiguous. Germline assignment: CDR1 SGHAT and CDR2 FQNNGV. This CDR3 region has 13 residues. Trimming shortened V by 5 bases and J by 0 bases, and 7 bases separated the two germline ends. CDR3 nucleotides: TGTGCCAGCAGCCAGGACTTGAACACTGAAGCTTTCTTT. Residues: CASSQDLNTEAFF.

This chain joins TRBV5-1 and TRBJ2-2; D not resolved. The CDR3 loop spans 13 amino acids. With 1 base removed from V and 3 bases from J, the gap between germline ends came to 4 bases. Germline V gene data show CDR1 as SGHRS and CDR2 as YFSETQ. This CDR3 reads CASSLMDTGELFF. In DNA, the CDR3 is TGCGCCAGCAGCTTGATGGACACCGGGGAGCTGTTTTTT.

The chain has TRBV29-1 and TRBJ2-1; 9 bases are a match to TRBD2. The CDR3 loop spans 15 amino acids. From germline, CDR1 is SQVTM and CDR2 ANQGSEA. V lost 7 bases and J lost 1; bases outside the gene matches: 8. The CDR3 bases are TGCAGCGCCCGACGCGGACTAGCGTCCTACAATGAGCAGTTCTTC. Its translation: CSARRGLASYNEQFF.

The CDR3 region has the DNA TGTGCCATCAGTGAACCGGGACTAGCGGACAATGAGCAGTTCTTC. Translating it yields CAISEPGLADNEQFF. The rearrangement links TRBV10-3 to TRBJ2-1; 11 positions match TRBD2. This CDR3 is built from 15 residues. V shed 3 bases and J 5 bases; nucleotides not matched to a gene: 3. CDR1 is ENHRY and CDR2 is SYGVKD in the germline V gene.

The V gene is TRBV7-3, the J gene TRBJ1-1; D is possibly TRBD1 (6 bases). Germline V gene sequence: CDR1 SGHTA, CDR2 FQGTGA. The CDR3 spans 14 residues. Trimming took off 5 bases at V and 0 bases at J, with 10 bases between the two ends. As DNA, the CDR3 is TGTGCCAGCAGCAACGGGACACTGAACACTGAAGCTTTCTTT. Residues: CASSNGTLNTEAFF.

V and J are TRBV7-8 and TRBJ1-1; D remains unclear. V was pared by 5 bases and J by 0 bases, with 13 bases between. The CDR3 has 15 amino acids. Germline V gene lookup returns CDR1 SGHVS and CDR2 FQNEAQ. For the CDR3, the DNA is TGTGCCAGCAGCCGGCTACGGACCATGAACACTGAAGCTTTCTTT. This codes for CASSRLRTMNTEAFF.

This clone was seen a few times. The V call is TRBV28, the J call TRBJ2-7; a possible D gene is TRBD2 (5 bases). The CDR3 spans 16 residues. Trimming took 3 bases from V and 1 from J, leaving 16 bases between them. Germline V CDR1 and CDR2: MDHEN, SYDVKM. DNA of the CDR3: TGTGCCAGCAGTTTGAGTGGCGGAGGCCCGTCCTACGAGCAGTACTTC. It yields the protein CASSLSGGGPSYEQYF.

The V gene is TRBV28, the J gene TRBJ2-1; D is unresolved. V gave up 9 bases and J gave up 8 bases, with 14 bases separating them. Germline V gene data show CDR1 as MDHEN and CDR2 as SYDVKM. The CDR3 sequence is 12 residues long. CDR3 bases: TGTGCCAGTCGGACCGTGCACCATGAGCAGTTCTTC. This sequence encodes CASRTVHHEQFF.

This clone is a singleton in its sample. This chain uses TRBV6-5 with TRBJ2-2; no definite D call. Germline V CDR1 and CDR2: MNHEY, SVGAGI. The V end was cut by 6 bases, the J end by 7 bases, with 9 bases between. The CDR3 covers 12 residues. As DNA, the CDR3 is TGTGCCAGCAGCAATAGGAGCGGGGAGCTGTTTTTT. It codes for CASSNRSGELFF.

This rearrangement joins TRBV2 to TRBJ2-2, with D maybe TRBD2 (6 bases). Trimming left V 6 bases short and J 5 bases short, with 7 bases between. This CDR3 has 12 amino acids. From germline, CDR1 is SNHLY and CDR2 FYNNEI. The CDR3 loop reads CASRGGTGELFF. The CDR3, as DNA: TGTGCCAGCAGGGGGGGAACCGGGGAGCTGTTTTTT.

The CDR3 bases are TGTGCCGAGAGGACGAGGGGCACAGATACGCAGTATTTT. Its protein product is CAERTRGTDTQYF. V and J are TRBV30 and TRBJ2-3, with D possibly TRBD2 on 5 matching bases. Deletions cut 8 bases from V and 1 base from J, with 13 bases between. Germline loops: CDR1 GTSNPN, CDR2 SVGIG (reference sequence). The CDR3 contains 13 residues.

This chain connects TRBV29-1 to TRBJ1-2; a weak D match, TRBD1 (6 bases). Germline CDR1 reads SQVTM; CDR2 reads ANQGSEA. CDR3 length: 10 amino acids. The CDR3: CRGAWGGYTF. CDR3 DNA: TGCAGGGGGGCCTGGGGTGGCTACACCTTC.

The rearrangement joins TRBV5-6 to TRBJ2-7; TRBD2 aligns across 12 bases. Trimming took 0 bases from V and 6 from J; bases not matched to a gene: 10. Per germline, CDR1 SGHDT and CDR2 YYEEEE. CDR3 size: 17 residues. DNA for the CDR3: TGTGCCAGCAGCTTGGTTGTGGCTAGCGGGAGGGGCAGCGAGCAGTACTTC. It specifies CASSLVVASGRGSEQYF.

This clone was recorded only once. The chain uses TRBV30 and TRBJ2-1; 9 bases agree with TRBD1. This CDR3 comprises 19 residues. Germline loops: CDR1 GTSNPN, CDR2 SVGIG (reference sequence). Unmatched junction bases numbered 13, after V lost 1 base and J lost 0 bases. CDR3 in DNA: TGTGCCTGGAGTGCCCAGGGACAGGGCCAGGGCCGCTCCTACAATGAGCAGTTCTTC. This translates into CAWSAQGQGQGRSYNEQFF.

In its sample, this clone was seen a few times. V gene TRBV19 combines with J gene TRBJ2-5; no clear D gene. V lost 4 bases and J 0 bases, leaving 9 bases between the germline ends. CDR1 and CDR2 from the germline V gene are LNHDA and SQIVND (reference sequence). The CDR3 contains 14 residues. For the CDR3, the DNA is TGTGCCAGTAGTACCCTACAGTACCAAGAGACCCAGTACTTC. It translates to CASSTLQYQETQYF.

This chain joins TRBV5-1 and TRBJ2-1, with D perhaps TRBD1 (5 bases). The CDR3 extends over 16 amino acids. The ends were cut back, 2 bases at V and 0 bases at J, with 12 bases in the middle. Germline V lookup: CDR1 SGHRS, CDR2 YFSETQ. Here the CDR3 DNA reads TGCGCCAGCAGCTTTAACCAGGGAAGCTCCTACAATGAGCAGTTCTTC. Translation: CASSFNQGSSYNEQFF. Looking up the rest from reference TRBV5-1 and TRBJ2-1 gives the full variable domain: KAGVTQTPRYLIKTRGQQVTLSCSPISGHRSVSWYQQTPGQGLQFLFEYFSETQRNKGNFPGRFSGRQFSNSRSEMNVSTLELGDSALYLCASSFNQGSSYNEQFFGPGTRLTVL.

The chain uses TRBV4-1 and TRBJ2-7; TRBD1 matches at 10 bases. V was clipped by 5 bases and J by 4 bases; unmatched bases: 5. Germline assignment: CDR1 MGHRA and CDR2 YSYEKL. This CDR3 contains 14 residues. In DNA form, the CDR3 reads TGCGCCAGCAGCACCCGACAGGGGGCTTACGAGCAGTACTTC. This encodes CASSTRQGAYEQYF.

The chain links TRBV29-1 to TRBJ1-2; 7 nucleotides line up with TRBD1. Germline CDR1 SQVTM, CDR2 ANQGSEA. This CDR3 has 12 residues. Trimming cost V 6 bases and J 2 bases; bases outside gene matches: 3. CDR3 nucleotides: TGCAGCGTCTCAGGGGGAAACTATGGCTACACCTTC. Translating it yields CSVSGGNYGYTF.

This chain connects TRBV9 to TRBJ1-2; 8 nucleotides line up with TRBD1. The V and J ends lost 4 bases and 5 bases, in that order; junction bases with no gene match: 10. This CDR3 contains 15 residues. CDR1 and CDR2 (germline): SGDLS, YYNGEE. CDR3: CASSTRQGMDYGYTF. The CDR3, as DNA: TGTGCCAGCAGCACCCGACAGGGGATGGATTATGGCTACACCTTC.

This clone turned up a few times. The chain uses TRBV7-9 and TRBJ2-7, with D possibly being TRBD1 or TRBD2 (5 bases each). This CDR3 has 15 amino acids. CDR1 and CDR2 from the germline V gene are SEHNR and FQNEAQ (reference sequence). V shed 5 bases and J shed 4 bases, with 18 bases lying between them. The CDR3 sequence: CASSPGRRSRYEQYF. The DNA for the CDR3 is TGTGCCAGCAGCCCGGGACGGCGCTCTAGGTACGAGCAGTACTTC.

The genes are TRBV25-1 and TRBJ2-7, with D possibly being TRBD1 (6 bases). The CDR3 loop spans 15 amino acids. Looked up from germline, CDR1 is MGHDK and CDR2 is SYGVNS. V was shortened by 2 bases and J by 0 bases, with 11 bases between the two germline ends. Written as DNA, the CDR3 is TGTGCCAGCAGTGAAGGGGACACCCGCTCCTACGAGCAGTACTTC. It is translated as CASSEGDTRSYEQYF.

The rearrangement uses TRBV5-1 and TRBJ2-7, with TRBD1 matching over 7 bases. V was clipped by 0 bases and J by 4 bases; unmatched bases: 4. CDR1 and CDR2 (germline): SGHRS, YFSETQ. CDR3 length: 14 residues. The CDR3 coding sequence is TGCGCCAGCAGCTTGGGACAGGGTTTTTACGAGCAGTACTTC. This encodes CASSLGQGFYEQYF.

This clone has a handful of counts. V is TRBV29-1 and J is TRBJ2-2; D possibly uses TRBD1 or TRBD2 (5 bases each). The CDR3 is 15 amino acids. CDR1 SQVTM and CDR2 ANQGSEA come from the germline V gene. Trimming shortened V by 5 bases and J by 2 bases, and 15 bases separated the two germline ends. CDR3 loop: CSVRAGTTNTGELFF. The DNA of the CDR3 is TGCAGCGTTCGGGCCGGGACCACAAACACCGGGGAGCTGTTTTTT.

The chain joins TRBV30 to TRBJ2-1, with 8 nucleotides matching TRBD2. CDR1 is GTSNPN and CDR2 is SVGIG in the germline V gene (reference sequence). There are 18 residues in the CDR3. J lost 4 bases, V lost 0 bases, and 14 bases had no gene match. CDR3 nucleotide sequence: TGTGCCTGGAGTGTACCCGTCGTTACTAGCGGAGATTACAATGAGCAGTTCTTC. Encoded protein: CAWSVPVVTSGDYNEQFF.